The present TCR beta chain was sequenced within a study of blood T cells in healthy people across ages. Study-level findings and limits: Donor CMV status, an unknown factor, possibly confounded changes in expanded clonotypes. The study regarded diversity estimates from one million T cells as underestimates. Versus aged donors, long-lived donors had higher diversity and more naive CD4+ cells.

It was with a sample-barcoded 5' primer and a J-beta primer mix that a second PCR of roughly 7 to 12 cycles was run. Each cDNA molecule received a tag from a template-switch adaptor that had 12 random nucleotides. TCRdb re-called the 5' RACE reads through MiXCR, storing one row per CDR3 protein. The table includes approximately 730,000 distinct CDR3 sequences, around half detected once. Turning to this clonotype: Its antigen is not identified.

In germline, CDR1 is MGHRA, CDR2 YSYEKL. The CDR3 sequence is 14 residues long. The V and J ends lost 1 base and 6 bases respectively, with 12 bases between them. Specimen: blood. The sequence was collected from a man older than 75 in good health. This chain joins TRBV4-1 and TRBJ2-5; D uncertain. CDR3 sequence reads: CASSQGALIKTQYF. CDR3 nucleotides: TGCGCCAGCAGCCAAGGGGCCCTGATAAAGACCCAGTACTTC.